The 30 T cell receptor beta chains reported below all come from one sample, sequenced in a study of naive and memory T cell subsets (dated by TCRdb to the late 2010s). Broader findings and caveats from the paper: Naive repertoires, especially CD8, contained a few larger clonotypes, possibly memory cells re-expressing CD45RA.

These receptors' antigens are unknown. Receptors were amplified or captured by UMI-ligation and nested PCR. Sequencing was carried out with an Illumina MiSeq. The beta constant-region primer was an equimolar mix of two oligonucleotides covering both TRBC1 and TRBC2. The ligated cDNA went through four rounds of PCR with nested alpha and beta constant-region primers together with the SP2 primer. In-frame beta chains were kept once TCRdb had trimmed the public reads at Q25 with fastp and called clones with MiXCR. Duplicate CDR3 protein sequences are folded into a single record with the most common DNA and genes. Here the sample has roughly 150,000 distinct CDR3 sequences; about 23% occur a single time. 0.09% to 0.13% of the sample is in the top ten clones. Sequenced input: naive CD4+ T cells from blood. Reading the label with the study, this specimen's cell subset or site is: naive T cells, CD45RA high CD27+. The source is a human donor in good health.

The V call is TRBV7-9, the J call TRBJ2-1; D is undetermined. Between the trimmed V and J ends, which lost 3 bases and 4 bases, there was a span of 4 bases. This CDR3 spans 12 amino acids. From germline, CDR1 is SEHNR and CDR2 FQNEAQ (reference sequence). This chain's CDR3 is CASSFPYNEQFF. CDR3 sequence (DNA): TGTGCCAGCAGCTTCCCTTACAATGAGCAGTTCTTC. Complete variable domain (other parts from reference TRBV7-9 and TRBJ2-1): DTGVSQNPRHKITKRGQNVTFRCDPISEHNRLYWYRQTLGQGPEFLTYFQNEAQLEKSRLLSDRFSAERPKGSFSTLEIQRTEQGDSAMYLCASSFPYNEQFFGPGTRLTVL.

In this sample, this clonotype turned up many times. The J gene is TRBJ1-2, the V gene TRBV3-1; a weak D match, TRBD1 (5 bases). CDR3 size: 12 residues. Trimming removed 3 bases from V and 10 bases from J, with 12 bases in between. Germline V gene data show CDR1 as LGHDT and CDR2 as YNNKEL (reference sequence). The CDR3 sequence is CASSHGTSDYTF. The CDR3 DNA sequence: TGTGCCAGCAGCCATGGGACTTCAGACTACACCTTC.

This clonotype occurred many times. The chain joins TRBV9 to TRBJ2-5; TRBD2 is a possible D gene (5 bases). CDR3 size: 15 residues. Trimming removed 0 bases from V and 0 bases from J, with 9 bases in between. CDR1 SGDLS and CDR2 YYNGEE come from the germline V gene. The CDR3 sequence is CASSVGVSDQETQYF. CDR3 nucleotides: TGTGCCAGCAGCGTAGGTGTTAGCGACCAAGAGACCCAGTACTTC.

The gene calls are TRBV20-1 and TRBJ1-2; 7 bases map to TRBD1. Per germline, CDR1 DFQATT and CDR2 SNEGSKA (reference sequence). V lost 3 bases to trimming and J lost 2 bases; unmatched junction nucleotides: 6. The CDR3 extends over 14 amino acids. CDR3 sequence reads: CSASGRTGNYGYTF. CDR3 sequence (DNA): TGCAGTGCTAGTGGCCGGACAGGCAACTATGGCTACACCTTC.

This chain links TRBV7-2 with TRBJ1-4; 9 bases map to TRBD1. Trimming at V came to 4 bases and at J to 6 bases, leaving 9 bases not matched to a gene. Germline V gives CDR1 SGHTA, CDR2 FQGNSA. This CDR3 has 16 amino acids. The CDR3 bases are TGTGCCAGCAGCTACAGGGGGCTAATGGGTTATGAAAAACTGTTTTTT. Translation: CASSYRGLMGYEKLFF.

This clonotype came up many times. This chain connects TRBV12-3 or TRBV12-4 to TRBJ2-1, with 13 positions matching TRBD2. Unmatched junction bases numbered 8, after V lost 5 bases and J lost 4 bases. The CDR3 spans 17 residues. The CDR3 region is CASSAGLAGYKYNEQFF. The CDR3, as DNA: TGTGCCAGCAGTGCGGGACTAGCGGGATATAAATACAATGAGCAGTTCTTC.

This clonotype was counted a few times. The chain links TRBV20-1 to TRBJ1-2, with a possible D match to TRBD1 (6 bases). Between the trimmed V and J ends, which lost 2 bases and 4 bases, there was a span of 8 bases. The CDR3 covers 12 residues. Germline loops: CDR1 DFQATT, CDR2 SNEGSKA (reference sequence). Here the CDR3 reads CSARRGGYGYTF. The CDR3 DNA is TGCAGTGCTAGACGAGGGGGCTATGGCTACACCTTC.

This chain connects TRBV7-2 to TRBJ2-1; D may be TRBD1 (6 bases). V was pared by 5 bases and J by 3 bases, with 17 bases between. This CDR3 contains 16 residues. Germline CDR1 reads SGHTA; CDR2 reads FQGNSA. The CDR3 DNA is TGTGCCAGCAGCCATGATTCAGGGGTCGGCTACAATGAGCAGTTCTTC. It codes for CASSHDSGVGYNEQFF.

This clonotype has just a few counts. The genes are TRBV21-1 and TRBJ2-5. TRBV21-1 is reported as a pseudogene. The CDR3 is 14 residues long. CDR3 coding DNA: TGTGCCAGCAGCAAAGCCGAGCGAGCAGAGACCCAGTACTTC. Translating it yields CASSKAERAETQYF.

This clonotype appeared a few times. V is TRBV7-3 and J is TRBJ2-7; D remains ambiguous. The CDR3 spans 14 residues. V was pared by 1 base and J by 7 bases, with 14 bases between. From germline, CDR1 is SGHTA and CDR2 FQGTGA. The CDR3 nucleotides read TGTGCCAGCAGCTTAAAGGTGGCGTCTCGGGAGCAGTACTTC. Translated, it gives CASSLKVASREQYF.

Ten or more counts support this clonotype. The gene calls are TRBV12-3 or TRBV12-4 and TRBJ1-5, with D perhaps matching TRBD1 (6 bases). This CDR3 comprises 15 residues. V was trimmed by 7 bases and J by 2 bases, leaving 15 bases between them. The CDR3 nucleotides read TGTGCCAGCAAACTACAGGGATCTGGCAATCAGCCCCAGCATTTT. The encoded protein is CASKLQGSGNQPQHF.

The rearrangement links TRBV11-2 to TRBJ2-1; D might be TRBD1 or TRBD2, each matching 5 bases. The CDR3 has 13 amino acids. Germline V gene data show CDR1 as SGHAT and CDR2 as FQNNGV. V was trimmed by 5 bases and J by 9 bases, leaving 14 bases between them. The CDR3 sequence: CASSEGRVSEQFF. The CDR3 bases are TGTGCCAGCAGCGAGGGCAGGGTCAGTGAGCAGTTCTTC.

The gene calls are TRBV10-3 and TRBJ1-6; D unresolved. Germline assignment: CDR1 ENHRY and CDR2 SYGVKD. V gave up 4 bases and J gave up 7 bases, with 11 bases separating them. The CDR3 contains 14 residues. The CDR3 region is CAISVEGKNSPLHF. In DNA, the CDR3 is TGTGCCATCAGTGTAGAAGGGAAGAATTCACCCCTCCACTTT.

The chain links TRBV5-1 to TRBJ2-3; a weak D match, TRBD2 (6 bases). The CDR3 loop spans 17 amino acids. Germline-derived CDR1 and CDR2 are SGHRS and YFSETQ. Trimming removed 1 base at V and 2 bases at J, with 17 bases between. CDR3 in amino acids: CASSLFLSGRFTDTQYF. CDR3 in DNA: TGCGCCAGCAGCTTGTTCTTGTCGGGGAGGTTCACAGATACGCAGTATTTT. Drawing the rest from reference TRBV5-1 and TRBJ2-3, the complete variable domain is KAGVTQTPRYLIKTRGQQVTLSCSPISGHRSVSWYQQTPGQGLQFLFEYFSETQRNKGNFPGRFSGRQFSNSRSEMNVSTLELGDSALYLCASSLFLSGRFTDTQYFGPGTRLTVL.

This clonotype was detected only a few times. An end of the junction does not agree with germline; a read error may underlie this. The rearrangement links TRBV12-3 or TRBV12-4 to TRBJ2-1; D call uncertain. The CDR3 has 11 residues. The CDR3 spells CASSFYTEQFF. CDR3 in DNA: TGTGCCAGCAGTTTTTACACTGAGCAGTTCTTC.

This chain connects TRBV5-1 to TRBJ1-1, with 8 bases aligning to TRBD1. Germline CDR1 SGHRS, CDR2 YFSETQ. The CDR3 consists of 15 residues. V was pared by 2 bases and J by 1 base, with 4 bases of the junction left unmatched. CDR3 nucleotides: TGCGCCAGCAGCTTTAGACAGGGGAAGAACACTGAAGCTTTCTTT. It is translated as CASSFRQGKNTEAFF.

The chain combines TRBV12-3 or TRBV12-4 with TRBJ1-5, with 8 bases that match TRBD1. Trimming removed 4 bases from V and 9 bases from J; junction bases left unmatched: 8. The CDR3 is 14 amino acids. The CDR3 region is CASSSGQGRWPQHF. Here the CDR3 DNA reads TGTGCCAGCAGTTCCGGACAGGGTCGTTGGCCCCAGCATTTT.

V and J are TRBV2 and TRBJ2-7; D not certain. There are 10 residues in the CDR3. The germline V and J ends were trimmed by 6 bases and 6 bases, with 6 bases remaining between them. CDR1 is SNHLY, CDR2 FYNNEI, per germline. The CDR3 DNA follows: TGTGCCAGCAGGAGGAGCGAGCAGTACTTC. Protein sequence: CASRRSEQYF.

The rearrangement uses TRBV12-3 or TRBV12-4 and TRBJ1-2, with D unresolved. V lost 2 bases and J 2 bases, leaving 12 bases between the germline ends. This CDR3 contains 15 residues. Here the CDR3 reads CASSLSQLANYGYTF. CDR3 nucleotide sequence: TGTGCCAGCAGTTTAAGCCAGCTAGCAAACTATGGCTACACCTTC.

Many counts were recorded for this clonotype. In nucleotides, the CDR3 is TGTGCCAGCAGCCAAGGACCGAGCTCCTACAATGAGCAGTTCTTC. This codes for CASSQGPSSYNEQFF. The chain carries TRBV3-1 and TRBJ2-1, with unresolved D. Germline V gene lookup returns CDR1 LGHDT and CDR2 YNNKEL (reference sequence). CDR3 length equals 15 residues. The V end was cut by 1 base, the J end by 0 bases, with 7 bases between.

This sequence joins TRBV4-3 and TRBJ1-5, with D unclear. Germline values: CDR1 LGHNA, CDR2 YSLEER. Trimming pared 4 bases from V and 0 bases from J, leaving 7 bases between. The CDR3 consists of 14 residues. The CDR3 DNA reads as TGCGCCAGCAGCCCTGACATTAGCAATCAGCCCCAGCATTTT. Residues: CASSPDISNQPQHF.

For the CDR3, the DNA is TGTGCCAGCAGCTCACGGGACAGGGGAGACAATGAGCAGTTCTTC. The encoded protein is CASSSRDRGDNEQFF. The chain links TRBV21-1 to TRBJ2-1; TRBD1, the table's D call, lacks a check against the DNA. TRBV21-1 is listed as a pseudogene. CDR3 length: 15 amino acids.

There are many counts of this clonotype. This chain uses TRBV4-1 with TRBJ2-1; 8 bases line up with TRBD2. V shed 4 bases, J shed 5 bases, and the junction held 10 bases outside the gene matches. CDR3 size: 16 residues. The germline V gene has CDR1 MGHRA and CDR2 YSYEKL. The CDR3: CASSRLAGHFNNEQFF. The CDR3 DNA reads TGCGCCAGCAGCCGCCTAGCGGGCCATTTCAACAATGAGCAGTTCTTC.

This chain uses TRBV3-1 with TRBJ2-3; D remains ambiguous. CDR1 LGHDT and CDR2 YNNKEL come from the germline V gene (reference sequence). Trimming took off 7 bases at V and 0 bases at J, with 5 bases between the two ends. The CDR3 loop spans 12 amino acids. The CDR3 coding sequence is TGTGCCAGCAAGGCTAGCACAGATACGCAGTATTTT. Translated, it gives CASKASTDTQYF.

The V and J genes are TRBV11-2 and TRBJ2-6, with 11 bases lining up with TRBD2. The V gene's germline CDR1 is SGHAT and CDR2 FQNNGV. The junction had 17 bases not matched to a gene; V was cut back by 4 bases and J by 0 bases. The length of the CDR3 is 22 residues. This chain's CDR3 is CASSSQLIPTSGGPSGANVLTF. The CDR3 DNA reads as TGTGCCAGCAGCTCACAGCTAATCCCAACTAGCGGGGGACCCTCTGGGGCCAACGTCCTGACTTTC. The full variable domain, its missing parts supplied by reference TRBV11-2 and TRBJ2-6, is EAGVAQSPRYKIIEKRQSVAFWCNPISGHATLYWYQQILGQGPKLLIQFQNNGVVDDSQLPKDRFSAERLKGVDSTLKIQPAKLEDSAVYLCASSSQLIPTSGGPSGANVLTFGAGSRLTVL.

At least ten counts were recorded for this clonotype. The chain uses TRBV20-1 and TRBJ2-1, with unresolved D. Between the trimmed V and J ends, which lost 4 bases and 7 bases, there was a span of 14 bases. This CDR3 region has 13 residues. Per the germline V gene, CDR1 is DFQATT and CDR2 is SNEGSKA (reference sequence). CDR3 DNA: TGCAGTGCTACTTTTACCCTTAATAATGAGCAGTTCTTC. Its translation is CSATFTLNNEQFF.

The gene calls are TRBV7-2 and TRBJ1-6; unclear D gene. In germline, CDR1 is SGHTA, CDR2 FQGNSA. The CDR3 spans 15 residues. The ends were cut back, 0 bases at V and 7 bases at J, with 10 bases in the middle. Here the CDR3 reads CASSLAGLTNSPLHF. The CDR3 DNA reads as TGTGCCAGCAGCTTAGCCGGGCTCACCAATTCACCCCTCCACTTT.

The chain employs TRBV29-1 and TRBJ1-5, with D hard to call. Between the trimmed V and J ends, which lost 6 bases and 4 bases, there was a span of 10 bases. This CDR3 has 12 residues. Germline CDR1 SQVTM, CDR2 ANQGSEA. DNA for the CDR3: TGCAGCGTCGGAGGGTGGAATCAGCCCCAGCATTTT. Protein: CSVGGWNQPQHF.

The chain joins TRBV28 to TRBJ2-1; D not certain. Per the germline V gene, CDR1 is MDHEN and CDR2 is SYDVKM. Trimming stripped 3 bases from V and 5 bases from J, with 11 bases between. The CDR3 sequence is 14 residues long. DNA for the CDR3: TGTGCCAGCAGTTTTGTCGCCCGGCACAATGAGCAGTTCTTC. It yields the protein CASSFVARHNEQFF.

This clonotype came up many times. V usage is TRBV29-1 and J usage is TRBJ2-7; D gene uncertain. This CDR3 comprises 13 residues. V was pared by 5 bases and J by 6 bases, with 17 bases between. Germline CDR1 SQVTM, CDR2 ANQGSEA. The chain's CDR3 is CSVRAERSAEQYF. The CDR3 region has the DNA TGCAGCGTTCGGGCGGAACGGTCTGCCGAGCAGTACTTC.